Listed below are T cell receptor beta chains from one sample, sequenced in a study of T cells in Graves' hyperthyroidism and ophthalmopathy. TCRdb processed the multiplex PCR reads anew with MiXCR; each CDR3 protein has one entry. The sample holds 500,000 to 650,000 distinct CDR3 sequences, 12% to 15% seen once. The source material was blood. These receptor sequences come from a woman aged 40 to 50 with Graves' hyperthyroidism. CDR3s include the opening cysteine and the closing phenylalanine or tryptophan. The order of the fields is clone size, D gene, V gene, J gene, CDR3 protein, CDR3 DNA. D genes are given only for firm matches. Only part of the rows carry a size: once, few, many, or a class if the clone is expanded.

abundance: many; d_gene: NA; v_gene: TRBV7-2; j_gene: TRBJ2-5; CDR3aa: CASSLIQGPAETQYF; CDR3nt: TGTGCCAGCAGCTTGATTCAGGGGCCTGCAGAGACCCAGTACTTC
abundance: few; d_gene: NA; v_gene: TRBV6-1; j_gene: TRBJ1-2; CDR3aa: CASSGTVNYGYTF; CDR3nt: TGTGCCAGCAGTGGTACGGTTAACTATGGCTACACCTTC
abundance: NA; d_gene: TRBD2; v_gene: TRBV7-9; j_gene: TRBJ2-1; CDR3aa: CASSSVAGAYNEQFF; CDR3nt: TGTGCCAGCAGCTCCGTAGCGGGAGCCTACAATGAGCAGTTCTTC
abundance: NA; d_gene: NA; v_gene: TRBV5-1; j_gene: TRBJ1-4; CDR3aa: CASSRISGNEKLFF; CDR3nt: TGCGCCAGCAGCCGGATTTCCGGGAATGAAAAACTGTTTTTT
abundance: many; d_gene: NA; v_gene: TRBV27; j_gene: TRBJ2-7; CDR3aa: CASSLSWTHEQYF; CDR3nt: TGTGCCAGCAGTTTATCGTGGACTCACGAGCAGTACTTC
abundance: many; d_gene: TRBD1; v_gene: TRBV2; j_gene: TRBJ2-4; CDR3aa: CASSRQGVGNIQYF; CDR3nt: TGTGCCAGCAGCAGACAGGGGGTAGGAAACATTCAGTACTTC
abundance: many; d_gene: NA; v_gene: TRBV20-1; j_gene: TRBJ2-5; CDR3aa: CSAHKTGRRETQYF; CDR3nt: TGCAGTGCTCATAAGACGGGAAGAAGGGAGACCCAGTACTTC
abundance: few; d_gene: NA; v_gene: TRBV27; j_gene: TRBJ2-5; CDR3aa: CASSLMGTFQETQYF; CDR3nt: TGTGCCAGCAGTTTAATGGGGACGTTTCAAGAGACCCAGTACTTC
abundance: many; d_gene: NA; v_gene: TRBV28; j_gene: TRBJ1-2; CDR3aa: CASSLTEFDGYTF; CDR3nt: TGTGCCAGCAGCCTAACGGAGTTCGATGGCTACACCTTC
abundance: many; d_gene: NA; v_gene: TRBV28; j_gene: TRBJ2-7; CDR3aa: CASSPVQTGYEQYF; CDR3nt: TGTGCCAGCAGTCCCGTCCAGACGGGGTACGAGCAGTACTTC
abundance: many; d_gene: NA; v_gene: TRBV7-2; j_gene: TRBJ1-1; CDR3aa: CASSRTADWVAFF; CDR3nt: TGTGCCAGCAGCAGGACAGCCGACTGGGTCGCTTTCTTT
abundance: NA; d_gene: TRBD2; v_gene: TRBV19; j_gene: TRBJ2-1; CDR3aa: CASSIVGSGKNEQFF; CDR3nt: TGTGCCAGTAGTATTGTCGGGAGCGGGAAGAATGAGCAGTTCTTC
abundance: NA; d_gene: NA; v_gene: TRBV19; j_gene: TRBJ2-5; CDR3aa: CASSIQSWETQYF; CDR3nt: TGTGCCAGTAGTATTCAGAGCTGGGAGACCCAGTACTTC
abundance: NA; d_gene: NA; v_gene: TRBV20-1; j_gene: TRBJ1-1; CDR3aa: CSASIWGLREAFF; CDR3nt: TGCAGTGCTAGTATTTGGGGGCTCAGGGAAGCTTTCTTT
abundance: NA; d_gene: TRBD2; v_gene: TRBV11-2; j_gene: TRBJ2-1; CDR3aa: CASSPPGLADNEQFF; CDR3nt: TGTGCCAGCAGCCCTCCGGGACTAGCGGACAATGAGCAGTTCTTC
abundance: NA; d_gene: TRBD1; v_gene: TRBV12-3/TRBV12-4; j_gene: TRBJ2-1; CDR3aa: CASSRDSNNYNEQFF; CDR3nt: TGTGCCAGCAGTCGGGACAGCAACAACTACAATGAGCAGTTCTTC
abundance: NA; d_gene: TRBD1; v_gene: TRBV3-1; j_gene: TRBJ2-3; CDR3aa: CASGGTGVTDTQYF; CDR3nt: TGTGCCAGCGGCGGGACAGGGGTGACAGATACGCAGTATTTT
abundance: NA; d_gene: NA; v_gene: TRBV7-2; j_gene: TRBJ2-1; CDR3aa: CASSSSRSSYNEQFF; CDR3nt: TGTGCCAGCAGCTCTTCAAGGAGCTCCTACAATGAGCAGTTCTTC
abundance: many; d_gene: NA; v_gene: TRBV29-1; j_gene: TRBJ1-2; CDR3aa: CSVEMAANYGYTF; CDR3nt: TGCAGCGTTGAGATGGCAGCTAACTATGGCTACACCTTC
abundance: once; d_gene: NA; v_gene: TRBV12-3/TRBV12-4; j_gene: TRBJ2-7; CDR3aa: CASSLAGVLEQYF; CDR3nt: TGTGCCAGCAGTTTAGCGGGGGTTCTCGAGCAGTACTTC
abundance: few; d_gene: TRBD2; v_gene: TRBV20-1; j_gene: TRBJ2-2; CDR3aa: CSARGSGGGRTGELFF; CDR3nt: TGCAGTGCTAGGGGCTCGGGGGGAGGGCGCACCGGGGAGCTGTTTTTT
abundance: few; d_gene: TRBD2; v_gene: TRBV3-1; j_gene: TRBJ2-5; CDR3aa: CAISGGPTSGTQETQYF; CDR3nt: TGTGCCATCTCGGGGGGCCCAACTAGCGGGACCCAAGAGACCCAGTACTTC
abundance: many; d_gene: NA; v_gene: TRBV7-9; j_gene: TRBJ2-5; CDR3aa: CASSLNVETQYF; CDR3nt: TGTGCCAGCAGCTTGAACGTCGAGACCCAGTACTTC
abundance: NA; d_gene: NA; v_gene: TRBV9; j_gene: TRBJ1-3; CDR3aa: CASSVAPMGQGGNTIYF; CDR3nt: TGTGCCAGCAGCGTAGCCCCGATGGGGCAGGGCGGAAACACCATATATTTT
abundance: few; d_gene: TRBD2; v_gene: TRBV28; j_gene: TRBJ2-2; CDR3aa: CASISGGTNTGELFF; CDR3nt: TGTGCCAGCATATCGGGGGGAACGAACACCGGGGAGCTGTTTTTT
abundance: few; d_gene: TRBD2; v_gene: TRBV15; j_gene: TRBJ2-1; CDR3aa: CATSKRGRAVEQFF; CDR3nt: TGTGCCACCAGCAAACGCGGGAGGGCGGTTGAGCAGTTCTTC
abundance: many; d_gene: TRBD2; v_gene: TRBV7-9; j_gene: TRBJ2-1; CDR3aa: CASTLRERNEQFF; CDR3nt: TGTGCCAGCACTTTGCGGGAGCGAAATGAGCAGTTCTTC
abundance: NA; d_gene: NA; v_gene: TRBV18; j_gene: TRBJ2-3; CDR3aa: CVSSPPSLTDTQYF; CDR3nt: TGTGTCAGCTCACCACCATCCCTCACAGATACGCAGTATTTT
abundance: many; d_gene: NA; v_gene: TRBV5-1; j_gene: TRBJ2-5; CDR3aa: CASSLAVGIQETQYF; CDR3nt: TGCGCCAGCAGCTTGGCTGTGGGTATCCAAGAGACCCAGTACTTC
abundance: many; d_gene: NA; v_gene: TRBV5-1; j_gene: TRBJ2-7; CDR3aa: CASSLAPGLPGNEQYF; CDR3nt: TGCGCCAGCAGCCTTGCTCCGGGACTTCCAGGGAACGAGCAGTACTTC
abundance: NA; d_gene: NA; v_gene: TRBV3-1; j_gene: TRBJ2-7; CDR3aa: CASSRNPGRAYEQYF; CDR3nt: TGTGCCAGCAGCCGGAACCCGGGCAGGGCCTACGAGCAGTACTTC
abundance: few; d_gene: NA; v_gene: TRBV3-1; j_gene: TRBJ1-3; CDR3aa: CASSQAHSGNTIYF; CDR3nt: TGTGCCAGCAGCCAAGCCCACTCTGGAAACACCATATATTTT
abundance: NA; d_gene: NA; v_gene: TRBV20-1; j_gene: TRBJ1-5; CDR3aa: CSATTPTGGNQPQHF; CDR3nt: TGCAGTGCTACGACCCCTACAGGAGGCAATCAGCCCCAGCATTTT
abundance: many; d_gene: NA; v_gene: TRBV28; j_gene: TRBJ1-4; CDR3aa: CASSTSGLNEKLFF; CDR3nt: TGTGCCAGCAGCACGTCAGGGCTAAATGAAAAACTGTTTTTT